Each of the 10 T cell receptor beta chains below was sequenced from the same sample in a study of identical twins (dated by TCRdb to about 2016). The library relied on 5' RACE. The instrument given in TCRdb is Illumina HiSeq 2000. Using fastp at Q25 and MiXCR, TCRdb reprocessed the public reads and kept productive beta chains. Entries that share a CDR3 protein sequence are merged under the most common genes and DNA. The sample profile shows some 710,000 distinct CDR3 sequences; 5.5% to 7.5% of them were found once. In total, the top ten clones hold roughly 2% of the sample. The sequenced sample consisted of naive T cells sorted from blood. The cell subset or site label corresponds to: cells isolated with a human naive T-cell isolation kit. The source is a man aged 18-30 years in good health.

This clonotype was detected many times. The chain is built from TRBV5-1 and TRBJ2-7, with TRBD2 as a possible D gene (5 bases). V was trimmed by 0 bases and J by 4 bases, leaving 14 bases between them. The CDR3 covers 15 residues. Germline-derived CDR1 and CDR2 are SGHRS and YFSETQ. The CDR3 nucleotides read TGCGCCAGCAGCTTGGCCGAGGGCAAGTTATACGAGCAGTACTTC. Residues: CASSLAEGKLYEQYF.

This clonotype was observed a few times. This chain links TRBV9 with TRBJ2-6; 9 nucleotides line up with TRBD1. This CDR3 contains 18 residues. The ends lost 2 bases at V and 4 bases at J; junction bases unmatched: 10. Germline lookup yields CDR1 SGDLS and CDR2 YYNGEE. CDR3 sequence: CASSVEPGQGRGANVLTF. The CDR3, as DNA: TGTGCCAGCAGCGTGGAGCCGGGACAGGGTCGGGGGGCCAACGTCCTGACTTTC.

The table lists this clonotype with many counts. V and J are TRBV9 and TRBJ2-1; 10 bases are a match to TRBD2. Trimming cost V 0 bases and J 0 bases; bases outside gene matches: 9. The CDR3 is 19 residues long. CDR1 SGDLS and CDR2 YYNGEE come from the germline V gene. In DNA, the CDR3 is TGTGCCAGCAGCGTAGCAGGCCTAGCGGGGGATAGCTCCTACAATGAGCAGTTCTTC. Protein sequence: CASSVAGLAGDSSYNEQFF.

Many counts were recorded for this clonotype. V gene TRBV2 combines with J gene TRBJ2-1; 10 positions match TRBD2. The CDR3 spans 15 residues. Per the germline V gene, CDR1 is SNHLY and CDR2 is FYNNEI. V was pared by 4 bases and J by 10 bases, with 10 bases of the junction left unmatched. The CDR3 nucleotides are TGTGCCAGCAGTGCAGGGCTAGCGGGAGTAGGGGAGCAGTTCTTC. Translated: CASSAGLAGVGEQFF. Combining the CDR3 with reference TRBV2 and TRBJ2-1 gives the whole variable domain EPEVTQTPSHQVTQMGQEVILRCVPISNHLYFYWYRQILGQKVEFLVSFYNNEISEKSEIFDDQFSVERPDGSNFTLKIRSTKLEDSAMYFCASSAGLAGVGEQFFGPGTRLTVL.

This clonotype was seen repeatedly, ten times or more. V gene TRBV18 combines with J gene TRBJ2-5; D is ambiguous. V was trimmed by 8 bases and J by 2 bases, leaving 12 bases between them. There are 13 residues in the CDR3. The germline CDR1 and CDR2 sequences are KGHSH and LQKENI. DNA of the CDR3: TGTGCCAGCAGTCCCGGCCCTCAAGAGACCCAGTACTTC. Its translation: CASSPGPQETQYF.

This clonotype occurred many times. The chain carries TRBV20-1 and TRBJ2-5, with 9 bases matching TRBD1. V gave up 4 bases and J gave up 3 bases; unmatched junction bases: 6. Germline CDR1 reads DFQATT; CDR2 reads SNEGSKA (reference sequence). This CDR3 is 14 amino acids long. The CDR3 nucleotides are TGCAGTGCTACGGACAGGGGTGTGGAAGAGACCCAGTACTTC. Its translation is CSATDRGVEETQYF.

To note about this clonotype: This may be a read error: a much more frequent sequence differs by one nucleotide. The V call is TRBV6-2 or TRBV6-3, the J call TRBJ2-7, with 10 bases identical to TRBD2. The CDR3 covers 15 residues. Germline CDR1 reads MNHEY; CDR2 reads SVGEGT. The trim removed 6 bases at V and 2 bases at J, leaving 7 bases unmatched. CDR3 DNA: TGTGCCAGCAGCCCCGGACTAGCGGTTACCTACGAGCAGTACTTC. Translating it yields CASSPGLAVTYEQYF.

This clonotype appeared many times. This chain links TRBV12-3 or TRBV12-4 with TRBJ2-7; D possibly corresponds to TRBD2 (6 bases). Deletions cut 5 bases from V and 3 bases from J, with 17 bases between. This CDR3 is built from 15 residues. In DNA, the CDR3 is TGTGCCAGCAGTCCCCTAGGACTACTAGACTACGAGCAGTACTTC. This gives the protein CASSPLGLLDYEQYF.

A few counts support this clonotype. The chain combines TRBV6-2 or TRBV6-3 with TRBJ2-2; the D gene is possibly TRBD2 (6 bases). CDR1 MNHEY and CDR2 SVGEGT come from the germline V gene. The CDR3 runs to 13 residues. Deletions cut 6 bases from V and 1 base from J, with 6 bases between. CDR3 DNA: TGTGCCAGCAGGCGGGGGAACACCGGGGAGCTGTTTTTT. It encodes CASRRGNTGELFF.

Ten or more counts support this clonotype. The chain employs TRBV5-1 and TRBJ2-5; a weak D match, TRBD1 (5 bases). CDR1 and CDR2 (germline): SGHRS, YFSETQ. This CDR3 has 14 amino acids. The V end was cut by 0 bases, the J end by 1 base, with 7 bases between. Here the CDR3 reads CASSLGQPQETQYF. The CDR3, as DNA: TGCGCCAGCAGCTTGGGACAGCCCCAAGAGACCCAGTACTTC.